The T cell receptor (beta chain) under discussion was sequenced for a study of CD8 T cells in Susac syndrome. Whole-study findings and limits: Maximal CD8+ clonal expansion in Susac was observed within TEMRA cells and among active patients.

A quantity of about 0.5 to 1 ug RNA underwent reverse transcription using random hexamers. TCRdb re-derived calls from the immunoSEQ multiplex PCR reads in MiXCR, one entry per CDR3 protein. The sample lists around 81,000 distinct CDR3 sequences, approximately 95% occurring once. Note on this clonotype: The antigen remains unidentified.

CD8+ and CD4+ blood T cells underwent TCR beta sequencing. FACS was used to enrich TEMRA cells, whereas the CD8+ and CD4+ T cells were obtained by negative isolation. The V end lost 6 bases, the J end lost 10 bases, and 18 bases lay between the germline ends. CDR3 size: 13 residues. Germline loops: CDR1 SGHTA, CDR2 FQGTGA. V usage is TRBV7-3 and J usage is TRBJ2-5; D is possibly TRBD1 or TRBD2 (6 bases each). The receptor comes from a human donor with Susac syndrome. Input material: CD8+ T cells from PBMCs. The CDR3 sequence: CASSSAGHSNQYF. In DNA form, the CDR3 reads TGTGCCAGCAGTTCGGCGGGACACTCAAACCAGTACTTC.